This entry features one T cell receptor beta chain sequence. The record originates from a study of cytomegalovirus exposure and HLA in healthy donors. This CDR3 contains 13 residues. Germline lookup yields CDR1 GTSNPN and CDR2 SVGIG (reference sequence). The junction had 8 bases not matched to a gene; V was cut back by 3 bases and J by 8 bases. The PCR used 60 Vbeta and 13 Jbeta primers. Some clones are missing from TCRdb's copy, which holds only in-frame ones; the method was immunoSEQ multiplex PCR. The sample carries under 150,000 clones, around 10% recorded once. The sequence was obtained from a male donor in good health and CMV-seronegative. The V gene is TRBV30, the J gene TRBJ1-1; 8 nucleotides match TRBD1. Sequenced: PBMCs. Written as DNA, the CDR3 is TGTGCCTGGAGGACAGGGGATCTAGGGGAAGCTTTCTTT. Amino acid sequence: CAWRTGDLGEAFF.